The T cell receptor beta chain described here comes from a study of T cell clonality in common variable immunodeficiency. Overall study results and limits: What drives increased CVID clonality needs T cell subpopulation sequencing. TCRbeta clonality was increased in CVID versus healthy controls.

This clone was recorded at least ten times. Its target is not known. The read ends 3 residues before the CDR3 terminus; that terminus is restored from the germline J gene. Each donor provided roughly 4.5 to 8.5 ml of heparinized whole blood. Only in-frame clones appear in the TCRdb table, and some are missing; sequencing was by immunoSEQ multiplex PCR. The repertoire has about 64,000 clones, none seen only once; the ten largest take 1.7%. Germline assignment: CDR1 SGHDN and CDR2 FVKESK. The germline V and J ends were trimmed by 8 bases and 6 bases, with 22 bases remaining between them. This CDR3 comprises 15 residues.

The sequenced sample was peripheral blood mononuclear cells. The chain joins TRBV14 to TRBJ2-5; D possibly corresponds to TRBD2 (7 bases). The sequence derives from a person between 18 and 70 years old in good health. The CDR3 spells CASSGVGGPLQTQYF. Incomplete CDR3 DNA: TGTGCCAGCTCGGGAGTCGGGGGGCCACTGCAGACC.